The rows below give T cell receptor beta chains drawn from one sample of a study of T cell responses to AZD1222 COVID-19 vaccine. The repertoire was sequenced with immunoSEQ multiplex PCR; TCRdb's copy has only in-frame clones and lacks some. The sample has about 100,000 clones, 85% to 90% seen once; the top ten hold approximately 3%. The source material was peripheral blood, sampled on day 0 of AZD1222 vaccination. All receptors derive from an adult in good health. Each CDR3 is given with its conserved first and last residue. The D gene is left open where the match is weak. Expanded clones are given a class, and other clones once, few, many or no size at all.

TRBJ1-2	-	TRBV28	-	13	CASTFGGAWGYTF	TGTGCCAGCACTTTCGGGGGGGCGTGGGGCTACACCTTC
TRBJ2-5	-	TRBV6-5	once	12	CASSPAAGTQYF	TGTGCCAGCTCCCCGGCGGCGGGGACCCAGTACTTC
TRBJ2-2	TRBD2	TRBV18	-	16	CASSPSSGDYTGELFF	TGTGCCAGCTCACCGTCTAGCGGGGACTACACCGGGGAGCTGTTTTTT
TRBJ2-2	TRBD2	TRBV5-1	-	15	CASSLMVGGTGELFF	TGCGCCAGCAGCTTGATGGTCGGGGGGACCGGGGAGCTGTTTTTT
TRBJ2-7	-	TRBV11-1	-	12	CASSLAPYEQYF	TGTGCCAGCAGCTTAGCCCCCTACGAGCAGTACTTC
TRBJ2-1	TRBD2	TRBV9	-	16	CASSPRSSGRRNEQFF	TGTGCCAGCAGCCCCCGGTCGAGCGGGAGACGGAATGAGCAGTTCTTC
TRBJ2-5	TRBD2	TRBV3-1/TRBV3-2	-	17	CASSQASGGGARETQYF	TGTGCCAGCAGCCAAGCCTCGGGCGGGGGGGCCAGGGAGACCCAGTACTTC
TRBJ1-1	TRBD1	TRBV10-3	-	15	CAISERQGLDTEAFF	TGTGCCATCAGTGAGAGACAGGGGTTGGACACTGAAGCTTTCTTT
TRBJ2-2	TRBD1	TRBV24-1	few	16	CATSDPRQGNTGELFF	TGTGCCACCAGTGATCCCCGACAGGGGAACACCGGGGAGCTGTTTTTT
TRBJ1-4	TRBD1	TRBV6-2/TRBV6-3	-	15	CASSRTGLPREKLFF	TGTGCCAGCAGCCGGACAGGGCTCCCTCGTGAAAAACTGTTTTTT
TRBJ2-5	-	TRBV6-5	-	14	CASTIGLAGETQYF	TGTGCCAGCACCATCGGGTTGGCCGGGGAGACCCAGTACTTC
TRBJ2-3	-	TRBV9	-	14	CASSVDRGTDTQYF	TGTGCCAGCAGCGTAGACCGAGGAACAGATACGCAGTATTTT
TRBJ1-4	-	TRBV5-1	-	15	CASSFGTVGDEKLFF	TGCGCCAGCAGCTTCGGGACGGTGGGAGATGAAAAACTGTTTTTT
TRBJ1-1	TRBD1	TRBV5-1	-	14	CASSSTTGSTEAFF	TGCGCCAGCAGCTCCACGACAGGGAGCACTGAAGCTTTCTTT
TRBJ2-3	-	TRBV2	-	13	CASIGVLTDTQYF	TGTGCCAGCATCGGGGTTCTCACAGATACGCAGTATTTT
TRBJ1-2	-	TRBV28	-	15	CASSPGQTDERGYTF	TGTGCCAGCAGTCCAGGACAGACAGACGAGAGGGGCTACACCTTC
TRBJ2-2	-	TRBV11-3	-	15	CASSLDPTGGGELFF	TGTGCCAGCAGCTTAGATCCGACAGGCGGGGGGGAGCTGTTTTTT
TRBJ2-1	-	TRBV7-2	-	14	CASSAWGVHNEQFF	TGTGCCAGCAGCGCGTGGGGGGTTCACAATGAGCAGTTCTTC
TRBJ1-4	-	TRBV11-1	-	14	CASSFDVNNEKLFF	TGTGCCAGCAGCTTTGACGTCAATAATGAAAAACTGTTTTTT
TRBJ1-2	-	TRBV5-5	-	14	CASSLNTGSQGYTF	TGTGCCAGCAGCCTGAATACAGGGAGCCAAGGCTACACCTTC
TRBJ2-3	-	TRBV27	-	19	CASRGWVRPDGGRGDTQYF	TGTGCCAGCAGGGGCTGGGTTAGGCCTGACGGGGGTCGGGGAGATACGCAGTATTTT
TRBJ1-3	-	TRBV6-6	-	16	CASSYLQGTPRDTIYF	TGTGCCAGCAGTTACTTGCAGGGGACTCCACGGGACACCATATATTTT
TRBJ2-3	TRBD2	TRBV24-1	-	16	CATSDGLAGVVDTQYF	TGTGCCACCAGTGATGGGCTAGCGGGGGTGGTCGATACGCAGTATTTT
TRBJ2-1	TRBD2	TRBV4-1	-	16	CASSPQTSGSYNEQFF	TGCGCCAGCAGCCCGCAGACTAGCGGATCCTACAATGAGCAGTTCTTC
TRBJ2-7	-	TRBV5-1	-	13	CASSRGSTNEQYF	TGCGCCAGCAGCAGGGGCAGTACCAACGAGCAGTACTTC
TRBJ2-2	-	TRBV2	-	14	CASRPRDLTGELFF	TGTGCCAGCCGACCCAGGGACCTCACCGGGGAGCTGTTTTTT
TRBJ1-2	-	TRBV3-1/TRBV3-2	-	12	CASSQQGYGYTF	TGTGCCAGCAGCCAGCAGGGCTATGGCTACACCTTC